This T cell receptor beta chain was sequenced during a study of tumor and adjacent non-tumor tissue in lung cancer. General study points: Compared with tumor, normal lung showed significantly lower TCR diversity.

As to this clonotype: Its antigen is not known. The junction shows a germline mismatch at one end, possibly a read error.

Three rounds of nested PCR, following a modified ARM-PCR protocol, produced the TCRbeta library. Via MiXCR, TCRdb re-called the multiplex PCR reads, giving one row per CDR3 protein. The sample yields about 140,000 distinct CDR3 sequences, around 67% seen once. CDR3 length equals 14 residues. CDR1 is DFQATT and CDR2 is SNEGSKA in the germline V gene (reference sequence). This sample's RNA came from whole unsorted tissue. V and J are TRBV20-1 and TRBJ2-3, with TRBD2 matching 9 bases. This TCR was sampled from a man between 60 and 75 years old with small cell lung cancer. The sample was lung tumor tissue. CDR3 nucleotides: TGCAATGCTAGAGGTTGGCGGGGGGGAGATACGCAGTACTTT. Amino acids: CNARGWRGGDTQYF.